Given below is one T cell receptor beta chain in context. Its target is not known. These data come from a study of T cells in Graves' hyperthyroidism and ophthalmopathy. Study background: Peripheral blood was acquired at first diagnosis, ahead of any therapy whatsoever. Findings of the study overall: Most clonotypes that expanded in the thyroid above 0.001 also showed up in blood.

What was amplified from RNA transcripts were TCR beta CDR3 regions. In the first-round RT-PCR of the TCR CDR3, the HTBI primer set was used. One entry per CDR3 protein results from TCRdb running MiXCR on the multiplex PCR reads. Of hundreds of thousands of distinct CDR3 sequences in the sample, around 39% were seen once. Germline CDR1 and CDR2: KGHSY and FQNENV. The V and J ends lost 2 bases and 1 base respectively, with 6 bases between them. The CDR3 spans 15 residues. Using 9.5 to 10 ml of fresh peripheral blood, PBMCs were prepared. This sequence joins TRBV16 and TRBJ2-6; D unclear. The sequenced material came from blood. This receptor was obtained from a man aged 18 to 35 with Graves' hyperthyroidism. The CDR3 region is CASSQIKSGANVLTF. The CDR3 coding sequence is TGTGCCAGCAGCCAAATAAAATCTGGGGCCAACGTCCTGACTTTC.